The present TCR beta chain was sequenced within a study of T cells and Merkel cell carcinoma outcomes. Broader study findings: Repertoire plus T-cell density reportedly predicted Merkel cell carcinoma outcomes.

Profiled with immunoSEQ multiplex PCR; TCRdb holds only in-frame clones, not every one. The data hold about 15,000 clones, with 87% observed a single time. As regards this clone: Its antigen remains unknown.

The sequence derives from a human donor with Merkel cell carcinoma. Sequencing was done on a sample of tumor tissue from Merkel cell carcinoma.

The CDR3: CASSTGTSGTITNYEQYF. For the CDR3, the DNA is TGCGCCAGCAGCACCGGGACTAGCGGGACGATCACAAATTACGAGCAGTACTTC. The rearrangement uses TRBV5-1 and TRBJ2-7; 13 nucleotides match TRBD2. The CDR3 totals 18 residues. Germline V gene sequence: CDR1 SGHRS, CDR2 YFSETQ. Germline trimming cut 4 bases from V and 4 bases from J; bases unmatched to any gene: 14.